This T cell receptor (beta chain) is drawn from a study of blood T cell repertoires in COVID-19. Sequenced by immunoSEQ multiplex PCR; TCRdb stores in-frame clones only, minus some. The sample contains some 170,000 clones, approximately 83% of which appear only once. Sequenced sample: peripheral blood. The TCR originated in a woman older than 75 with active or convalescent COVID-19.

The CDR3 here is CASSVTRGGSGANVLTF. In nucleotides, the CDR3 is TGTGCCAGCAGTGTGACCCGGGGGGGATCTGGGGCCAACGTCCTGACTTTC. This chain uses TRBV25-1 with TRBJ2-6, with 8 bases fitting TRBD2. This CDR3 comprises 17 residues. Germline trimming cut 4 bases from V and 1 base from J; bases unmatched to any gene: 6. Germline V lookup: CDR1 MGHDK, CDR2 SYGVNS.